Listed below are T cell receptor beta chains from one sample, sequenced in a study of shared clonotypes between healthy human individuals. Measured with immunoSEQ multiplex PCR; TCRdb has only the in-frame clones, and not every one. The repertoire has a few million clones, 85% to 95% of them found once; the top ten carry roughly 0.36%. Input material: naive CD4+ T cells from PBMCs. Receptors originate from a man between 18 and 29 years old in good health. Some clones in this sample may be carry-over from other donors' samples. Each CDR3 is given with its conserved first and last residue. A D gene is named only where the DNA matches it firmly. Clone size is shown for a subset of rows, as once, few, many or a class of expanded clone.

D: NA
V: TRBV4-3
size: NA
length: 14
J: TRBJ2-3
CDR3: CASSQDRKGDTQYF
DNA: TGCGCCAGCAGCCAAGATAGAAAGGGAGATACGCAGTATTTT

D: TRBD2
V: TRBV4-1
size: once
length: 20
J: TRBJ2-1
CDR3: CASSQKGIGPGLAAYNEQFF
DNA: TGCGCCAGCAGCCAGAAAGGTATAGGACCGGGACTAGCGGCTTACAATGAGCAGTTCTTC

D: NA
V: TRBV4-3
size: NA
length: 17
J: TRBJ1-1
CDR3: CASSQDLMVQVNTEAFF
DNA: TGCGCCAGCAGCCAAGATCTCATGGTGCAGGTCAACACTGAAGCTTTCTTT

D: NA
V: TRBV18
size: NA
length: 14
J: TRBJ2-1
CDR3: CASSPPSARYEQFF
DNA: TGTGCCAGCTCACCTCCCTCCGCACGATATGAGCAGTTCTTC

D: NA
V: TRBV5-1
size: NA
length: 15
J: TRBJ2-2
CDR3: CASQSMSGETGELFF
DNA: TGCGCCAGCCAATCGATGTCAGGGGAAACCGGGGAGCTGTTTTTT

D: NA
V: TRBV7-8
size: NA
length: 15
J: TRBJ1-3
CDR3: CASAPLIHSGNTIYF
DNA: TGTGCCAGCGCCCCCCTCATACACTCTGGAAACACCATATATTTT

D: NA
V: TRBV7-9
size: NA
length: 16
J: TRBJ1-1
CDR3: CASSLAVGSGVTEAFF
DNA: TGTGCCAGCAGCTTAGCGGTCGGTTCAGGGGTGACTGAAGCTTTCTTT

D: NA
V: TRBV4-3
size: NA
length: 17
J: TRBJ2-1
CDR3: CASSQDPGLNTYNEQFF
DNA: TGCGCCAGCAGCCAAGATCCGGGACTTAATACCTACAATGAGCAGTTCTTC

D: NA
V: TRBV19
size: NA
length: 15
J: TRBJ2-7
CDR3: CASTRGHGGSYEQYF
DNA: TGTGCCAGTACCCGAGGACATGGGGGCTCCTACGAGCAGTACTTC

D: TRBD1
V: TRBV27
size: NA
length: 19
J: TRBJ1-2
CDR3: CASSPDAGTGVIKGDGYTF
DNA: TGTGCCAGCAGTCCCGATGCCGGGACAGGGGTCATTAAGGGAGATGGCTACACCTTC

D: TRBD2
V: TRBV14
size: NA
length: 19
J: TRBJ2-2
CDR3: CASSQETWREGRDTGELFF
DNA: TGTGCCAGCAGCCAAGAAACGTGGCGGGAGGGCCGGGATACCGGGGAGCTGTTTTTT

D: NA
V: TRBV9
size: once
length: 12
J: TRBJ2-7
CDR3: CASSLSMDEQYF
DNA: TGTGCCAGCAGCCTTTCGATGGACGAGCAGTACTTC

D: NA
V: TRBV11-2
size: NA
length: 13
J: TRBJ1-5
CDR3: CASSSRVDQPQHF
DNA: TGTGCCAGCAGCTCGAGGGTGGATCAGCCCCAGCATTTT

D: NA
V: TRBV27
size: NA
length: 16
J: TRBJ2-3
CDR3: CASSPFRGASTDTQYF
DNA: TGTGCCAGCAGCCCGTTTAGGGGGGCTAGCACAGATACGCAGTATTTT

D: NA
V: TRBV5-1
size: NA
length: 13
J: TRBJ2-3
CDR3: CASSLIEADTQYF
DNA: TGCGCCAGCAGCTTGATCGAGGCAGATACGCAGTATTTT

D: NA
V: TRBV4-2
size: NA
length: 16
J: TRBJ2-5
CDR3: CASSQDRAARGETQYF
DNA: TGTGCCAGCAGCCAAGATAGAGCGGCCCGGGGGGAGACCCAGTACTTC

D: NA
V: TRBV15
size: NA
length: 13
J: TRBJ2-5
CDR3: CATSRDTSETQYF
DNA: TGTGCCACCAGCAGGGACACCTCAGAGACCCAGTACTTC

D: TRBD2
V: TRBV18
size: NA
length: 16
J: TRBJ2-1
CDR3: CASSPIGLGTSNEQFF
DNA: TGTGCCAGCTCACCAATCGGTCTCGGGACTAGCAATGAGCAGTTCTTC

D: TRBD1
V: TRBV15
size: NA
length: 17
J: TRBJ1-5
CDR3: CATSRALSGTGGLPQHF
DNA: TGTGCCACCAGCAGAGCCCTCTCCGGGACAGGGGGTTTGCCCCAGCATTTT

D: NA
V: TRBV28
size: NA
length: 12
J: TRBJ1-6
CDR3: CASRVRNSPLHF
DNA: TGTGCCAGCAGGGTTCGCAATTCACCCCTCCACTTT

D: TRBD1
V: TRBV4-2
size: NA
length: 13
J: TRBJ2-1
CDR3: CAISGQGYNEQFF
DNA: TGTGCCATCTCGGGACAGGGCTACAATGAGCAGTTCTTC

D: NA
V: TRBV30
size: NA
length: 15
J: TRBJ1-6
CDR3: CAWTEGSSYNSPLHF
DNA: TGTGCCTGGACAGAAGGGAGCTCCTATAATTCACCCCTCCACTTT

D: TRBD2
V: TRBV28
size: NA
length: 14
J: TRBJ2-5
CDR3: CASKIAGGGETQYF
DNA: TGTGCCAGCAAGATAGCGGGAGGGGGAGAGACCCAGTACTTC

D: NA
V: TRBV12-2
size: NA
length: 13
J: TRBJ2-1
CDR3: CAGIACSYNEQFF
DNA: TGTGCAGGAATAGCTTGCTCCTACAATGAGCAGTTCTTC

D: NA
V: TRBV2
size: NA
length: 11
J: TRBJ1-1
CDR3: CASSESREAFF
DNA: TGTGCCAGCAGTGAAAGTAGGGAAGCTTTCTTT